This entry lists 27 T cell receptor beta chains sequenced from one sample in a study of neoadjuvant anti-PD-1 for oral cavity cancer. Only in-frame clones appear in the TCRdb table, and some are missing; sequencing was by immunoSEQ multiplex PCR. The sample has over 65,000 clones, roughly 90% seen once. Specified time point: after neoadjuvant nivolumab, at surgical resection. This sample comprised PBMCs, obtained after nivolumab (anti-PD-1) treatment. These receptors came from a person aged 35 to 85 with oral cavity squamous cell carcinoma.

The rearrangement uses TRBV5-1 and TRBJ2-2; D remains ambiguous. V gave up 6 bases and J gave up 2 bases, with 11 bases separating them. The CDR3 runs to 14 residues. Germline lookup yields CDR1 SGHRS and CDR2 YFSETQ. In DNA form, the CDR3 reads TGCGCCAGCAAGCTCACAGCCAACACCGGGGAGCTGTTTTTT. Translating it yields CASKLTANTGELFF.

This chain uses TRBV2 with TRBJ2-5, with 9 bases aligning to TRBD1. V lost 5 bases to trimming and J lost 6 bases; unmatched junction nucleotides: 10. The CDR3 extends over 15 amino acids. CDR1 is SNHLY, CDR2 FYNNEI, per germline. CDR3 bases: TGTGCCAGCAGTCCCCCGGGACAGGGTCCAAAGACCCAGTACTTC. This sequence encodes CASSPPGQGPKTQYF.

The J gene is TRBJ1-4, the V gene TRBV30, with D possibly being TRBD1 (6 bases). CDR3 length equals 12 residues. Germline CDR1 reads GTSNPN; CDR2 reads SVGIG (reference sequence). V dropped 4 bases and J dropped 8 bases, with 11 bases sitting between them. The CDR3: CAWNRVGEKLFF. The CDR3 DNA reads as TGTGCCTGGAACAGGGTTGGGGAAAAACTGTTTTTT.

The chain carries TRBV6-5 and TRBJ1-2; D is ambiguous. CDR1 MNHEY and CDR2 SVGAGI come from the germline V gene. V lost 0 bases and J 1 base, leaving 3 bases between the germline ends. The CDR3 runs to 13 residues. In DNA form, the CDR3 reads TGTGCCAGCAGTTACTCGGATAACTATGGCTACACCTTC. Translated: CASSYSDNYGYTF.

The gene calls are TRBV19 and TRBJ2-3; D remains ambiguous. The CDR3 is 13 amino acids. Germline CDR1 reads LNHDA; CDR2 reads SQIVND (reference sequence). Trimming removed 7 bases from V and 3 bases from J, with 11 bases in between. The DNA for the CDR3 is TGTGCCAGTACCCTTACCGTTACAGATACGCAGTATTTT. It specifies CASTLTVTDTQYF.

This clone was counted only a few times. The rearrangement joins TRBV11-2 to TRBJ1-2; tentative D call: TRBD1 (6 bases). Germline CDR1 and CDR2: SGHAT and FQNNGV. The CDR3 has 13 amino acids. The ends were cut back, 1 base at V and 6 bases at J, with 9 bases in the middle. The CDR3 reads CASSLGGPNGYTF. The CDR3 nucleotides are TGTGCCAGCAGCTTAGGGGGGCCAAATGGCTACACCTTC.

The chain is built from TRBV27 and TRBJ1-1; D is ambiguous. The CDR3 is 13 amino acids. V dropped 2 bases and J dropped 8 bases, with 12 bases sitting between them. Per the germline V gene, CDR1 is MNHEY and CDR2 is SMNVEV (reference sequence). CDR3 DNA: TGTGCCAGCAGTTTAGGGCAGAGGGTAGAAGCTTTCTTT. This codes for CASSLGQRVEAFF.

The chain employs TRBV6-1 and TRBJ2-5; D remains ambiguous. CDR3 length: 12 residues. Germline CDR1 MNHNS, CDR2 SASEGT. V was cut by 3 bases and J by 1 base, with 3 bases left in between. The CDR3 loop reads CASSDAQETQYF. The CDR3 DNA reads TGTGCCAGCAGTGACGCCCAAGAGACCCAGTACTTC.

The chain is built from TRBV7-9 and TRBJ2-5; 8 bases map to TRBD2. Looked up from germline, CDR1 is SEHNR and CDR2 is FQNEAQ (reference sequence). The CDR3 covers 19 residues. V lost 5 bases and J lost 2; bases outside the gene matches: 19. Here the CDR3 DNA reads TGTGCCAGCAGCCGATCCAGAGTTCTAGCGGGCCGACCGCAAGAGACCCAGTACTTC. As protein: CASSRSRVLAGRPQETQYF.

The chain links TRBV11-2 to TRBJ1-2, with D perhaps matching TRBD1 (6 bases). The germline V gene has CDR1 SGHAT and CDR2 FQNNGV. The CDR3 contains 12 residues. Trimming shortened V by 5 bases and J by 4 bases, and 8 bases separated the two germline ends. The chain's CDR3 is CASSPDSYGYTF. The DNA for the CDR3 is TGTGCCAGCAGCCCGGACAGCTATGGCTACACCTTC.

The table lists this clone with a count of one. The genes are TRBV4-2 and TRBJ1-3; 7 bases map to TRBD1. The junction had 8 bases not matched to a gene; V was cut back by 1 base and J by 2 bases. The CDR3 totals 17 residues. CDR1 is LGHNA and CDR2 is YNFKEQ in the germline V gene. CDR3 DNA: TGTGCCAGCAGCCAAGTACAGGGGCCAAATGCTGGAAACACCATATATTTT. Translating gives CASSQVQGPNAGNTIYF.

This sequence joins TRBV10-2 and TRBJ2-6; D unresolved. The CDR3 is made up of 14 amino acids. V lost 5 bases to trimming and J lost 7 bases, with 12 bases between them. Germline V gene data show CDR1 as WSHSY and CDR2 as SAAADI. The CDR3 region has the DNA TGCGCCAGCAGTAACACGGGCGGCGCCAACGTCCTGACTTTC. As protein: CASSNTGGANVLTF.

The rearrangement links TRBV11-2 to TRBJ2-7; 11 bases align to TRBD2. Germline assignment: CDR1 SGHAT and CDR2 FQNNGV. The CDR3 length is 18 residues. V gave up 4 bases and J gave up 2 bases; unmatched junction bases: 13. DNA of the CDR3: TGTGCCAGCAGCTACCTACATTCGACTAGCGGGGTCCCCTACGAGCAGTACTTC. This codes for CASSYLHSTSGVPYEQYF.

CDR3 sequence (DNA): TGCGCCAGCAGCCCCCTGACACGCCGCCTTGTTTGGCAGTATGGCTACACCTTC. Amino acid sequence: CASSPLTRRLVWQYGYTF. The chain links TRBV5-1 to TRBJ1-2; D unclear. V was trimmed by 4 bases and J by 5 bases, leaving 27 bases between them. The CDR3 is 18 amino acids. Per the germline V gene, CDR1 is SGHRS and CDR2 is YFSETQ.

The chain carries TRBV5-1 and TRBJ1-1; D perhaps matches TRBD1 (5 bases). Germline CDR1 SGHRS, CDR2 YFSETQ. This CDR3 is built from 14 residues. The V gene lost 5 bases and the J gene lost 2 bases, with 13 bases spanning the gap. In nucleotides, the CDR3 is TGCGCCAGCAGATCTGGGACGGTTAACACTGAAGCTTTCTTT. This encodes CASRSGTVNTEAFF.

The V call is TRBV2, the J call TRBJ1-1; D possibly corresponds to TRBD1 (5 bases). Per germline, CDR1 SNHLY and CDR2 FYNNEI. The CDR3 extends over 12 amino acids. The V gene lost 4 bases and the J gene lost 8 bases, with 11 bases spanning the gap. The CDR3 DNA reads as TGTGCCAGCAGTGGTTATGGGGCCGAAGCTTTCTTT. Residues: CASSGYGAEAFF.

CDR3 bases: TGTGCCAGCAGTGGAAGAGGGACGGTGAACACTGAAGCTTTCTTT. Protein: CASSGRGTVNTEAFF. The genes are TRBV6-1 and TRBJ1-1; TRBD1 might be the D (5 bases). Germline-derived CDR1 and CDR2 are MNHNS and SASEGT. The CDR3 spans 15 residues. The V and J ends lost 4 bases and 0 bases respectively, with 12 bases between them.

This clone was detected only once. This chain uses TRBV11-2 with TRBJ2-4; 7 bases are a match to TRBD1. CDR3 length equals 14 residues. Germline lookup yields CDR1 SGHAT and CDR2 FQNNGV. With V trimmed by 1 base and J by 8 bases, 5 bases remained unmatched. DNA of the CDR3: TGTGCCAGCAGCTTAGTAGGGACAGAATACATTCAGTACTTC. Translating gives CASSLVGTEYIQYF.

This rearrangement joins TRBV11-2 to TRBJ2-3, with 9 bases lining up with TRBD2. The CDR3 contains 15 residues. V gave up 2 bases and J gave up 5 bases; unmatched junction bases: 5. The germline CDR1 and CDR2 sequences are SGHAT and FQNNGV. Here the CDR3 DNA reads TGTGCCAGCAGCTTAAACGCGGGGGGGGGAGATACGCAGTATTTT. Translation gives CASSLNAGGGDTQYF. Full variable domain (rest looked up from reference TRBV11-2 and TRBJ2-3): EAGVAQSPRYKIIEKRQSVAFWCNPISGHATLYWYQQILGQGPKLLIQFQNNGVVDDSQLPKDRFSAERLKGVDSTLKIQPAKLEDSAVYLCASSLNAGGGDTQYFGPGTRLTVL.

The rearrangement links TRBV5-1 to TRBJ2-7; 7 nucleotides match TRBD1. This CDR3 has 16 residues. Germline CDR1 and CDR2: SGHRS and YFSETQ. With V trimmed by 1 base and J by 0 bases, 7 bases remained unmatched. CDR3 residues: CASSLRGPGDSYEQYF. DNA for the CDR3: TGCGCCAGCAGCTTGAGGGGGCCAGGGGACTCCTACGAGCAGTACTTC.

The chain combines TRBV6-4 with TRBJ2-3; TRBD2 agrees at 7 bases. CDR3 length: 16 amino acids. Germline trimming cut 4 bases from V and 6 bases from J; bases unmatched to any gene: 13. CDR1 and CDR2 (germline): MRHNA, SNTAGT. CDR3 nucleotides: TGTGCCAGCAGTGCCTCGCTAGCGGACCGGGGGGATACGCAGTATTTT. It yields the protein CASSASLADRGDTQYF.

The rearrangement uses TRBV13 and TRBJ2-2; D is unresolved. CDR3 length: 16 residues. Between the trimmed V and J ends, which lost 0 bases and 3 bases, there was a span of 11 bases. Germline CDR1 and CDR2: PRHDT and FYEKMQ (reference sequence). The CDR3 is CASSLGLFYHTGELFF. Written as DNA, the CDR3 is TGTGCCAGCAGCTTAGGTCTATTCTACCACACCGGGGAGCTGTTTTTT.

The chain links TRBV2 to TRBJ1-3, with D unresolved. V was trimmed by 8 bases and J by 4 bases, leaving 15 bases between them. Germline lookup yields CDR1 SNHLY and CDR2 FYNNEI. The CDR3 contains 14 residues. The CDR3: CASCVDRSGNTIYF. CDR3 coding DNA: TGTGCCAGCTGCGTTGATCGTTCAGGAAACACCATATATTTT.

CDR3 DNA sequence: TGTGCCAGCAGCTTATTAAGCGGGGGGGCCATTGGATCCAAAAACATTCAGTACTTC. Translating gives CASSLLSGGAIGSKNIQYF. V is TRBV7-8 and J is TRBJ2-4, with 10 bases that match TRBD2. CDR1 is SGHVS and CDR2 is FQNEAQ in the germline V gene. The V segment lost 2 bases and the J segment 2 bases; nucleotides outside the gene matches: 12. The CDR3 length is 19 residues. Using reference TRBV7-8 and TRBJ2-4 for the parts outside the CDR3, the full variable domain is GAGVSQSPRYKVAKRGQDVALRCDPISGHVSLFWYQQALGQGPEFLTYFQNEAQLDKSGLPSDRFFAERPEGSVSTLKIQRTQQEDSAVYLCASSLLSGGAIGSKNIQYFGAGTRLSVL.

The chain links TRBV4-1 to TRBJ1-2; D might be TRBD1 (5 bases). V was pared by 1 base and J by 5 bases, with 14 bases between. This CDR3 region has 15 residues. CDR1 is MGHRA, CDR2 YSYEKL, per germline. The chain's CDR3 is CASSQAYRTPYGYTF. CDR3 DNA: TGCGCCAGCAGCCAAGCATACAGGACCCCGTATGGCTACACCTTC.

The CDR3 DNA sequence: TGTGCCAGCAGTCGACAGGGGGTAGATGAAAAACTGTTTTTT. Translating it yields CASSRQGVDEKLFF. V usage is TRBV6-5 and J usage is TRBJ1-4; 9 bases agree with TRBD1. The germline CDR1 and CDR2 sequences are MNHEY and SVGAGI. Trimming removed 5 bases from V and 6 bases from J; junction bases left unmatched: 4. The CDR3 covers 14 residues.

The chain has TRBV28 and TRBJ2-7, with 9 nucleotides matching TRBD2. CDR3 length: 14 amino acids. Losses at the gene ends were 6 bases for V and 5 bases for J; bases not matched to a gene: 8. From germline, CDR1 is MDHEN and CDR2 SYDVKM. Here the CDR3 DNA reads TGTGCCAGCAGAGCAGCGGGAGGTTTGAACGAGCAGTACTTC. Encoded protein: CASRAAGGLNEQYF.